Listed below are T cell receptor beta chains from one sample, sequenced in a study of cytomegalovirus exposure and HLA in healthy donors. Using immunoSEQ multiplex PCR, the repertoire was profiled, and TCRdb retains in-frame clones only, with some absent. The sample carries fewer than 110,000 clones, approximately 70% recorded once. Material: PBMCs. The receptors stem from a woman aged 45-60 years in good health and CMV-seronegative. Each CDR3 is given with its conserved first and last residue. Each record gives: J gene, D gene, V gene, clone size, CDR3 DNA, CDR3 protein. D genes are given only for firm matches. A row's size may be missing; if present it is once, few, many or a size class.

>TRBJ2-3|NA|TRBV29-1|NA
TGCAGCGTCTGGGGCGGAGTGGCTAGCACAGATACGCAGTATTTT
CSVWGGVASTDTQYF
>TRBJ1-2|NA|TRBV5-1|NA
TGCGCCAGCAGCTTGAGTAGCCAGGGCCTCTATGGCTACACCTTC
CASSLSSQGLYGYTF
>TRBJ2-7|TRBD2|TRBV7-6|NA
TGTGCCAGCAGCTCCTTAGCGGGGGGGCCTTACGAGCAGTACTTC
CASSSLAGGPYEQYF
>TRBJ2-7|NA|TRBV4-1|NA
TGCGCCAGCAGCGCCGCTCCGCTAAGCTCCTACGAGCAGTACTTC
CASSAAPLSSYEQYF
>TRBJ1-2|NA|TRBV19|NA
TGTGCCAGTAGTATCCACTTCGATCGATCTGGCTACACCTTC
CASSIHFDRSGYTF
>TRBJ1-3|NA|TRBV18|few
TGTGCCAGCTCGCCCAACACGTCTGGAAACACCATATATTTT
CASSPNTSGNTIYF
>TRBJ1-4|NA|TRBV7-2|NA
TGTGCCAGCAGCACCCAGGGGAGCCATAATGAAAAACTGTTTTTT
CASSTQGSHNEKLFF
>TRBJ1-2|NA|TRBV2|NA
TGTGCCAGCAGGGGGATACAGGGCTTAGGCGGCTACACCTTC
CASRGIQGLGGYTF
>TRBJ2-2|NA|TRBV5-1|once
TGCGCCAGCAGCTTGGACGGGGTCACCGGGGAGCTGTTTTTT
CASSLDGVTGELFF
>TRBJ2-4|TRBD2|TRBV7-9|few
TGTGCCAGCAGCGCACCGGGACTAGTAAACATTCAGTACTTC
CASSAPGLVNIQYF
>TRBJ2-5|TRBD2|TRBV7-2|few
TGTGCCAGCAGTCAGGGACTAGCGCAAGAGACCCAGTACTTC
CASSQGLAQETQYF
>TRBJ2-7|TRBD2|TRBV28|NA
TGTGCCAGCAGTTCTCGACTAGCGGGACCTCAGGCGAGCTCCTACGAGCAGTACTTC
CASSSRLAGPQASSYEQYF
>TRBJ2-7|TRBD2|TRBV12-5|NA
TGTGCTAGTGGTTTGGGTCGGGACTACCGATCCTACGAGCAGTACTTC
CASGLGRDYRSYEQYF
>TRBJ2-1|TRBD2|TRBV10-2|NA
TGCGCCAGCACCCTAGCGGGGGGCGGCAATGAGCAGTTCTTC
CASTLAGGGNEQFF
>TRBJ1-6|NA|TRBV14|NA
TGTGCCAGCAGCCGGGTGTTGGGGCGTTCACCCCTCCACTTT
CASSRVLGRSPLHF
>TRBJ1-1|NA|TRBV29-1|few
TGCAGCGTTGACAAGGAGGGGGGAGGGACTGAAGCTTTCTTT
CSVDKEGGGTEAFF
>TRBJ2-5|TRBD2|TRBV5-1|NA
TGCGCCAGCAGCCCAACCCATAGCGGGGGCCAAGAGACCCAGTACTTC
CASSPTHSGGQETQYF
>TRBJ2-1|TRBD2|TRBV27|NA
TGTGCCAGCAGTCCGTCCTCGGGAGGAATCTACAATGAGCAGTTCTTC
CASSPSSGGIYNEQFF
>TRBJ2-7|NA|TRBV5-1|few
TGCGCCAGCAGAGTTGCGGCCGAGCAGTACTTC
CASRVAAEQYF
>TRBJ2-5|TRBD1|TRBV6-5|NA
TGTGCCAGCAGTCACAGGGGAGTGATTCAAGAGACCCAGTACTTC
CASSHRGVIQETQYF
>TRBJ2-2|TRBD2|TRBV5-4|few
TGTGCCAGCAGCACGGGACTAGCGGGAGGGCCGAACACCGGGGAGCTGTTTTTT
CASSTGLAGGPNTGELFF
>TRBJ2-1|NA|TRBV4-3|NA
TGCGCCAGCAGCCAAGAACGCACCAGCGGCAATGAGCAGTTCTTC
CASSQERTSGNEQFF
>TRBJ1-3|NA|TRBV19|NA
TGTGCCTCCGCGGTTCAAGGGGACTCTGGAAACACCATATATTTT
CASAVQGDSGNTIYF
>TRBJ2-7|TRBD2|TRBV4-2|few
TGTGCCAGCAGCAACCCTAGCGGGAGCTACGAGCAGTACTTC
CASSNPSGSYEQYF
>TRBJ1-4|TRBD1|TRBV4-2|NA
TGTGCCAGCAGCCAGAGGACAGGCCAGGATGAAAAACTGTTTTTT
CASSQRTGQDEKLFF
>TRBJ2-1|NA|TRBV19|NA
TGTGCCAGTAGTATAGTTTCAGACAATGAGCAGTTCTTC
CASSIVSDNEQFF
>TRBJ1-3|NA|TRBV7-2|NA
TGTGCCAGCAGCTTAGCAAGCGGCGTGGGAAACACCATATATTTT
CASSLASGVGNTIYF
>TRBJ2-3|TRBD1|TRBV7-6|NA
TGTGCCAGCAGTTTACAGGGGGAGACAGATACGCAGTATTTT
CASSLQGETDTQYF
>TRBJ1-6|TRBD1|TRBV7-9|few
TGTGCCAGCACTCCTTCCGGGACAGGGTTAAGTCCCCTCCACTTT
CASTPSGTGLSPLHF
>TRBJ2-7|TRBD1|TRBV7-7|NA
TGTGCTAGCAGCTTAGGGACAGACCGCGAGCAGTACTTC
CASSLGTDREQYF
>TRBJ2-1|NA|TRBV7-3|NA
TGTGCCAGCAGCCGACGCCAGGGCAGGGGTGGTCAGCAGTTCTTC
CASSRRQGRGGQQFF
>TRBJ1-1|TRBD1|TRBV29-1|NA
TGCAGCGTCGGACAGGGCCTCACTGAAGCTTTCTTT
CSVGQGLTEAFF
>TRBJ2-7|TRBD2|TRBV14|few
TGTGCCAGCAGCCAAACCGGGACTAGCGTCTACGAGCAGTACTTC
CASSQTGTSVYEQYF
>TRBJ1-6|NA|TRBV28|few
TGTGCCAGCCACCGCTTGTCGGGGGCCTATAATTCACCCCTCCACTTT
CASHRLSGAYNSPLHF
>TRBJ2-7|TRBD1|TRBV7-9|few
TGTGCCAGCAGCTTCCGGGACAGCTACGAGCAGTACTTC
CASSFRDSYEQYF
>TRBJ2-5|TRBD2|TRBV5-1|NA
TGCGCCAGCAGCTTGGCCTTGAAGGGCTTAGCGGGAGTGGAGGAGACCCAGTACTTC
CASSLALKGLAGVEETQYF
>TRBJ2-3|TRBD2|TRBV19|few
TGTGCCAGTACTGAGACTAGCGGGGGTTCCTATACGCAGTATTTT
CASTETSGGSYTQYF
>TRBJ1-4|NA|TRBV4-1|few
TGCGCCAGCAGCCACCTAGGTGCAACTAATGAAAAACTGTTTTTT
CASSHLGATNEKLFF
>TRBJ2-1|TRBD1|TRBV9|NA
TGTGCCAGCAGCGTAAGTCCCGGGACAGGGATAGGGGCCTACAATGAGCAGTTCTTC
CASSVSPGTGIGAYNEQFF
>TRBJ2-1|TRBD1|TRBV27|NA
TGTGCCAGCAGTCACCCCGGGACAGGGGGCTACAATGAGCAGTTCTTC
CASSHPGTGGYNEQFF
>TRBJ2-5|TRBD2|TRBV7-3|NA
TGTGCCAGCAGCTTAACTAGCGGGGGAAACCAAGAGACCCAGTACTTC
CASSLTSGGNQETQYF
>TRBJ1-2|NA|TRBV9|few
TGTGCCAGCAGCGCCCCTGGGGGGGGCTATGGCTACACCTTC
CASSAPGGGYGYTF
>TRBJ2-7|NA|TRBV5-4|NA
TGTGCCAGCAGCCAACTTTCACAGGGCTACGAGCAGTACTTC
CASSQLSQGYEQYF
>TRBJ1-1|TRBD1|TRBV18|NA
TGTGCCAGCTCGATAGGGACAGGGGACATGAACACTGAAGCTTTCTTT
CASSIGTGDMNTEAFF
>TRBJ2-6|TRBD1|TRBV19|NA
TGTGCCAGTAGTATAGATACAGGGGCTGGGGCCAACGTCCTGACTTTC
CASSIDTGAGANVLTF
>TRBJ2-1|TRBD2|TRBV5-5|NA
TGTGCCAGCAGCTTGGATAGGCTAGCGGGAGTGTACAATGAGCAGTTCTTC
CASSLDRLAGVYNEQFF
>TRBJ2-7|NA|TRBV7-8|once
TGTGCCAGCAGCCCCGTGAGGAGGGGGCCGGACGAGCAGTACTTC
CASSPVRRGPDEQYF
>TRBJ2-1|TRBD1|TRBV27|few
TGTGCCAGCAGATACACAGGGGACGAGTACAATGAGCAGTTCTTC
CASRYTGDEYNEQFF
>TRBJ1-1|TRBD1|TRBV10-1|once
TGCGCCAGCAGCCTCAGGGGGTCGGCTGAAGCTTTCTTT
CASSLRGSAEAFF
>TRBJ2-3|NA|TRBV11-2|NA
TGTGCCAGCAGCAGGGTCCCAGGGGGCACAGATACGCAGTATTTT
CASSRVPGGTDTQYF
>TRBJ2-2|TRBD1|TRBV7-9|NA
TGTGCCAGCAGCTTTTTTCCCACAGGGGCCTCCGGGGAGCTGTTTTTT
CASSFFPTGASGELFF